This T cell receptor beta chain was retrieved from a study of T cells in Graves' hyperthyroidism and ophthalmopathy. The germline V gene has CDR1 SGHDT and CDR2 YYEEEE. This CDR3 contains 15 residues. Germline trimming cut 2 bases from V and 4 bases from J; bases unmatched to any gene: 6. RNA transcripts yielded amplified TCR beta CDR3 regions. With the HTBI primer set, the TCR CDR3 went through a first round of RT-PCR. TCRdb analysed the multiplex PCR reads with MiXCR anew, one entry per CDR3 protein. The table has some 570,000 distinct CDR3 sequences, roughly a sixth seen once. Study findings and constraints: Ophthalmopathy stood apart from stable hyperthyroidism in a 13 V-J model. Blood shared most expanded thyroid clonotypes above 0.001.

There are many counts of this clonotype. No antigen is known for it. Ophthalmopathy cases scored 3 or more on the Clinical Activity Score and 4 or more on NOSPECS grade, with duration below 3 months. PBMCs were sourced from about 10 ml fresh peripheral blood. This clonotype was sampled from a woman between 18 and 29 years old with Graves' ophthalmopathy. The chain uses TRBV5-6 and TRBJ2-1; 7 bases agree with TRBD1. Sequenced input: blood. In DNA form, the CDR3 reads TGTGCCAGCAGCTTCCGACAGGGACCTTACAATGAGCAGTTCTTC. It translates to CASSFRQGPYNEQFF.